Below, 27 T cell receptor beta chains from the same sample are listed, as sequenced in a study of cytomegalovirus exposure and HLA in healthy donors. PCR used 60 Vbeta primers and 13 Jbeta primers. Profiling relied on immunoSEQ multiplex PCR, and the TCRdb table lists in-frame clones only, not all of them. The table lists about 190,000 clones, about nine tenths of them singletons. Sequencing was done on a sample of PBMCs. The source of these receptors is a man aged 25 to 40 in good health and CMV-seronegative.

The chain uses TRBV2 and TRBJ1-3, with D perhaps TRBD1 (5 bases). There are 14 residues in the CDR3. Germline values: CDR1 SNHLY, CDR2 FYNNEI. V was trimmed by 5 bases and J by 3 bases, leaving 11 bases between them. The CDR3 nucleotides read TGTGCCAGCAGTCCTGACAGAAGTGGAAACACCATATATTTT. It codes for CASSPDRSGNTIYF.

The V gene is TRBV19, the J gene TRBJ2-5; 9 positions agree with TRBD1. Trimming took 1 base from V and 7 from J; bases not matched to a gene: 4. The germline gives CDR1 LNHDA, CDR2 SQIVND (reference sequence). CDR3 length: 14 amino acids. DNA for the CDR3: TGTGCCAGTAGTATAGCTGGGACAGGGTCGACCCAGTACTTC. Translation: CASSIAGTGSTQYF. Combining the CDR3 with reference TRBV19 and TRBJ2-5 gives the whole variable domain DGGITQSPKYLFRKEGQNVTLSCEQNLNHDAMYWYRQDPGQGLRLIYYSQIVNDFQKGDIAEGYSVSREKKESFPLTVTSAQKNPTAFYLCASSIAGTGSTQYFGPGTRLLVL.

The V gene is TRBV11-2, the J gene TRBJ2-3; TRBD1 matches at 7 bases. The CDR3 is 15 residues long. Germline CDR1 is SGHAT and CDR2 is FQNNGV. J lost 2 bases, V lost 5 bases, and 7 bases had no gene match. CDR3 DNA sequence: TGTGCCAGCAGCCCGGGACAGTCCAACACAGATACGCAGTATTTT. Its protein product is CASSPGQSNTDTQYF.

The chain recombines TRBV5-6 with TRBJ2-1; the D gene is possibly TRBD2 (7 bases). The V gene's germline CDR1 is SGHDT and CDR2 YYEEEE. With 6 bases removed from V and 4 bases from J, the gap between germline ends came to 11 bases. The CDR3 length is 13 residues. The CDR3 loop is CASTGGAYNEQFF. CDR3 DNA sequence: TGTGCCAGCACTGGGGGGGCTTACAATGAGCAGTTCTTC.

This clone was detected a few times. J is TRBJ2-3 and V is TRBV5-4, with D tentatively TRBD1 (6 bases). V was clipped by 2 bases and J by 0 bases, with 16 bases between them. The CDR3 consists of 17 residues. The germline V gene encodes CDR1 SGHNT and CDR2 YYREEE (reference sequence). The CDR3: CASSLYTGTPSTDTQYF. The CDR3 DNA follows: TGTGCCAGCAGCTTATACACAGGGACACCTAGCACAGATACGCAGTATTTT.

V and J are TRBV5-1 and TRBJ2-3; 9 bases are a match to TRBD2. V lost 5 bases, J lost 3 bases, and 10 bases stayed unmatched. Germline V CDR1 and CDR2: SGHRS, YFSETQ. CDR3 length: 16 amino acids. CDR3 sequence reads: CASRTVAGVDTDTQYF. The CDR3 DNA reads TGCGCCAGCAGAACAGTAGCGGGAGTGGATACAGATACGCAGTATTTT.

The V and J genes are TRBV28 and TRBJ2-7, with 9 bases aligning to TRBD2. Germline loops: CDR1 MDHEN, CDR2 SYDVKM. The CDR3 loop spans 13 amino acids. Unmatched junction bases numbered 3, after V lost 7 bases and J lost 2 bases. The CDR3 is CASTSGNPYEQYF. The CDR3 nucleotides are TGTGCCAGCACTAGCGGGAATCCCTACGAGCAGTACTTC. Filled out from reference TRBV28 and TRBJ2-7, the complete variable domain reads DVKVTQSSRYLVKRTGEKVFLECVQDMDHENMFWYRQDPGLGLRLIYFSYDVKMKEKGDIPEGYSVSREKKERFSLILESASTNQTSMYLCASTSGNPYEQYFGPGTRLTVT.

The J gene is TRBJ2-1, the V gene TRBV19, with 13 bases identical to TRBD2. The CDR3 contains 15 residues. With 6 bases clipped from V and 7 bases from J, the junction kept 6 bases outside the gene matches. Germline V gene data show CDR1 as LNHDA and CDR2 as SQIVND (reference sequence). CDR3 amino acids: CASSRGLAGVNEQFF. Here the CDR3 DNA reads TGTGCCAGTAGCCGAGGACTAGCGGGGGTAAATGAGCAGTTCTTC.

The rearrangement links TRBV28 to TRBJ1-2; 9 positions agree with TRBD1. The CDR3 has 18 residues. The trim removed 3 bases at V and 3 bases at J, leaving 14 bases unmatched. The germline V gene encodes CDR1 MDHEN and CDR2 SYDVKM. CDR3 nucleotide sequence: TGTGCCAGCAGTTTTATAGTGGACAGGGGCCCAGGGGACTATGGCTACACCTTC. Amino acids: CASSFIVDRGPGDYGYTF.

The chain combines TRBV5-3 with TRBJ2-5; TRBD2 might be the D (5 bases). TRBJ2-7 explains the end of the DNA better; the J call may be wrong. TRBV5-3 is recorded as an ORF, its role being uncertain. CDR3 size: 14 residues. CDR3 protein: CARRIPGTSYEQYF. CDR3 coding DNA: TGTGCCAGAAGGATACCGGGAACCTCCTACGAGCAGTACTTC.

Concerning this clone: At the DNA level, this CDR3 is encoded by other sequences in the same sample as well. The gene calls are TRBV20-1 and TRBJ2-5; no clear D. Looked up from germline, CDR1 is DFQATT and CDR2 is SNEGSKA (reference sequence). The CDR3 consists of 11 residues. V was shortened by 6 bases and J by 3 bases, with 8 bases between the two germline ends. CDR3 region: CSARNEETQYF. The CDR3 DNA follows: TGCAGTGCCAGGAATGAAGAGACCCAGTACTTC.

The V call is TRBV28, the J call TRBJ2-3; possibly TRBD2 for D (5 bases). Germline lookup yields CDR1 MDHEN and CDR2 SYDVKM. Trimming left V 1 base short and J 7 bases short, with 12 bases between. The CDR3 has 14 residues. Here the CDR3 reads CASSLLSGVHTQYF. In DNA form, the CDR3 reads TGTGCCAGCAGTTTATTGTCCGGGGTCCATACGCAGTATTTT. The full variable domain, its missing parts supplied by reference TRBV28 and TRBJ2-3, is DVKVTQSSRYLVKRTGEKVFLECVQDMDHENMFWYRQDPGLGLRLIYFSYDVKMKEKGDIPEGYSVSREKKERFSLILESASTNQTSMYLCASSLLSGVHTQYFGPGTRLTVL.

CDR3 coding DNA: TGTGCCAGCAGCTTGTCGGTTAGCGGGGGGTCAGAGACCCAGTACTTC. Residues: CASSLSVSGGSETQYF. The chain uses TRBV5-5 and TRBJ2-5, with 10 bases matching TRBD2. This CDR3 is 16 amino acids long. V lost 1 base, J lost 4 bases, and 7 bases stayed unmatched. CDR1 and CDR2 from the germline V gene are SGHKS and YYEKEE (reference sequence).

This rearrangement joins TRBV2 to TRBJ2-2; 7 bases line up with TRBD1. The CDR3 is 14 amino acids. The germline gives CDR1 SNHLY, CDR2 FYNNEI. V lost 3 bases, J lost 4 bases, and 2 bases stayed unmatched. The CDR3 sequence is CASSEGQFTGELFF. The CDR3, as DNA: TGTGCCAGCAGTGAGGGACAGTTCACCGGGGAGCTGTTTTTT.

V and J are TRBV19 and TRBJ2-1; 7 positions match TRBD1. Germline assignment: CDR1 LNHDA and CDR2 SQIVND (reference sequence). After removal of 6 bases from V and 5 bases from J, the junction contained 7 bases not matched to a gene. The CDR3 has 14 residues. In nucleotides, the CDR3 is TGTGCCAGTAGCTCAACAGGGGCCCACAATGAGCAGTTCTTC. This codes for CASSSTGAHNEQFF.

The genes are TRBV6-1 and TRBJ2-7; D not resolved. The CDR3 contains 15 residues. Germline-derived CDR1 and CDR2 are MNHNS and SASEGT. The V end was cut by 0 bases, the J end by 6 bases, with 15 bases between. In DNA form, the CDR3 reads TGTGCCAGCAGTGAAGCGCCTAACCACTTGAGCGAGCAGTACTTC. Translating gives CASSEAPNHLSEQYF.

Notes on this clone: Relative to the germline gene, one junction end is altered; a read error may explain this. This sequence joins TRBV7-9 and TRBJ1-3, with D perhaps TRBD1 (5 bases). The germline gives CDR1 SEHNR, CDR2 FQNEAQ (reference sequence). This CDR3 region has 15 residues. DNA of the CDR3: TGTTCCAGCAGCTTAGTTCAGGGCTCTGGAAACACCATATATTTT. Residues: CSSSLVQGSGNTIYF.

This chain joins TRBV15 and TRBJ2-2; a possible D gene is TRBD2 (5 bases). CDR3 length: 15 amino acids. The germline V and J ends were trimmed by 0 bases and 3 bases, with 8 bases remaining between them. Germline values: CDR1 LNHNV, CDR2 YYDKDF (reference sequence). The CDR3 reads CATSRDGRDTGELFF. CDR3 DNA sequence: TGTGCCACCAGCAGAGATGGGCGGGACACCGGGGAGCTGTTTTTT.

The chain joins TRBV5-1 to TRBJ1-3, with D possibly TRBD1 on 5 matching bases. The CDR3 length is 15 residues. V dropped 4 bases and J dropped 4 bases, with 15 bases sitting between them. Germline V gene lookup returns CDR1 SGHRS and CDR2 YFSETQ. Written as DNA, the CDR3 is TGCGCCAGCAGCCCCCCCGGGGGGGGAGGAAACACCATATATTTT. It codes for CASSPPGGGGNTIYF.

V gene TRBV2 combines with J gene TRBJ1-2; a weak D match, TRBD1 (5 bases). V lost 2 bases and J 8 bases, leaving 12 bases between the germline ends. Germline V CDR1 and CDR2: SNHLY, FYNNEI. This CDR3 has 13 amino acids. The CDR3 sequence: CASSERGLGGYTF. CDR3 nucleotides: TGTGCCAGCAGTGAACGGGGACTGGGGGGCTACACCTTC.

This chain connects TRBV19 to TRBJ1-1, with 7 bases that match TRBD1. CDR3 length equals 14 residues. V lost 5 bases to trimming and J lost 2 bases; unmatched junction nucleotides: 5. CDR1 is LNHDA, CDR2 SQIVND, per germline (reference sequence). The CDR3 sequence: CASSDGQANTEAFF. The CDR3 bases are TGTGCCAGTAGTGACGGACAGGCTAACACTGAAGCTTTCTTT.

DNA for the CDR3: TGTGCCAGCAGTTACGGGACAGGGGCGTCGGACACCATATATTTT. This gives the protein CASSYGTGASDTIYF. The gene calls are TRBV6-5 and TRBJ1-3, with 10 bases lining up with TRBD1. The ends lost 2 bases at V and 8 bases at J; junction bases unmatched: 6. This CDR3 is 15 amino acids long. The germline V gene encodes CDR1 MNHEY and CDR2 SVGAGI.

This clone was counted only a few times. V and J are TRBV28 and TRBJ1-2, with 7 bases aligning to TRBD1. The junction had 3 bases not matched to a gene; V was cut back by 5 bases and J by 6 bases. The CDR3 extends over 12 amino acids. CDR1 MDHEN and CDR2 SYDVKM come from the germline V gene. CDR3 nucleotide sequence: TGTGCCAGCAGTAACAGGGGTCATGGCTACACCTTC. Translating gives CASSNRGHGYTF.

The chain employs TRBV5-1 and TRBJ2-7; 8 bases are shared with TRBD1. The CDR3 is made up of 14 amino acids. Germline trimming cut 5 bases from V and 5 bases from J; bases unmatched to any gene: 9. Germline V lookup: CDR1 SGHRS, CDR2 YFSETQ. This chain's CDR3 is CASSRTGGSHEQYF. As DNA, the CDR3 is TGCGCCAGCAGTCGAACAGGGGGTTCACACGAGCAGTACTTC.

V is TRBV19 and J is TRBJ1-1; 7 bases line up with TRBD1. The V and J ends lost 8 bases and 3 bases, in that order; junction bases with no gene match: 9. The CDR3 runs to 14 residues. CDR1 LNHDA and CDR2 SQIVND come from the germline V gene (reference sequence). CDR3 region: CASATGIGDTEAFF. For the CDR3, the DNA is TGTGCCAGTGCGACAGGGATTGGGGACACTGAAGCTTTCTTT.

The gene calls are TRBV25-1 and TRBJ2-5; TRBD2 matches at 11 bases. The CDR3 runs to 15 residues. Germline V gene lookup returns CDR1 MGHDK and CDR2 SYGVNS. V lost 2 bases and J lost 7; bases outside the gene matches: 6. CDR3: CASSEIAGGFGTQYF. The CDR3 nucleotides read TGTGCCAGCAGTGAAATAGCGGGGGGGTTTGGGACCCAGTACTTC.

This chain joins TRBV4-2 and TRBJ2-7; TRBD2 agrees at 11 bases. There are 18 residues in the CDR3. Trimming at V came to 0 bases and at J to 2 bases, leaving 9 bases not matched to a gene. The germline CDR1 and CDR2 sequences are LGHNA and YNFKEQ. Written as DNA, the CDR3 is TGTGCCAGCAGCCAAGATTGGCTAGCGGGAGGAGTCGCCTACGAGCAGTACTTC. Amino acid sequence: CASSQDWLAGGVAYEQYF.